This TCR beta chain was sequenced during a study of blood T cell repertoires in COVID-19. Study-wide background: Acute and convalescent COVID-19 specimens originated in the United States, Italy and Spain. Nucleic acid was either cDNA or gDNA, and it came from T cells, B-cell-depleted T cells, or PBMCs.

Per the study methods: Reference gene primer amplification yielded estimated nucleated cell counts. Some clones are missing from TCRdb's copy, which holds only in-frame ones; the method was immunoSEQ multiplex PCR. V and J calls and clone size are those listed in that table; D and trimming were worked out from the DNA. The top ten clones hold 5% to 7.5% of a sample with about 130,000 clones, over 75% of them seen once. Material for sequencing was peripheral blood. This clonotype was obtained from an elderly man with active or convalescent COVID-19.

The chain's CDR3 is CASSRNPGGPETQYF. The CDR3 DNA sequence: TGTGCCAGCAGCCGAAACCCAGGGGGGCCGGAGACCCAGTACTTC. This sequence joins TRBV3-1 (or the pseudogene TRBV3-2) and TRBJ2-5, with a tentative D call TRBD1 (7 bases). Per germline, CDR1 LGHDT and CDR2 YNNKEL (reference sequence). The V end lost 4 bases, the J end lost 5 bases, and 17 bases lay between the germline ends. This CDR3 has 15 amino acids.